The 31 T cell receptor beta chains listed next were all sequenced from one sample in a study of blood T cells in healthy people across ages. Using a J-beta primer mix together with a sample-barcoded 5' primer, a second PCR was run for roughly 7 to 12 cycles. TCRdb reprocessed the 5' RACE reads via MiXCR and lists one record per CDR3 protein. Of approximately 1.5 million distinct CDR3 sequences listed, roughly 43% are singletons. The sample comprised blood. The receptors originated from a woman between 18 and 30 years old in good health.

This clonotype has only a few counts. The chain uses TRBV20-1 and TRBJ2-3, with 10 positions matching TRBD2. This CDR3 is 15 amino acids long. CDR1 and CDR2 from the germline V gene are DFQATT and SNEGSKA (reference sequence). Losses at the gene ends were 5 bases for V and 3 bases for J; bases not matched to a gene: 8. In DNA form, the CDR3 reads TGCAGTGCTGAGGCTAGCGGGGGTTTTACAGATACGCAGTATTTT. Protein product: CSAEASGGFTDTQYF.

This rearrangement joins TRBV11-3 to TRBJ2-1, with 9 bases fitting TRBD2. The CDR3 has 17 amino acids. Per the germline V gene, CDR1 is SGHNT and CDR2 is YENEEA. V lost 4 bases and J lost 4; bases outside the gene matches: 11. CDR3 sequence (DNA): TGTGCCAGCAGCTCCCGCACGGGTCTAGCGGGGTACAATGAGCAGTTCTTC. The encoded protein is CASSSRTGLAGYNEQFF.

This clonotype showed up just a few times. This sequence joins TRBV6-2 or TRBV6-3 and TRBJ1-2; possibly TRBD1 for D (5 bases). The V gene lost 5 bases and the J gene lost 2 bases, with 15 bases spanning the gap. The CDR3 extends over 15 amino acids. In germline, CDR1 is MNHEY, CDR2 SVGEGT. The CDR3, as DNA: TGTGCCAGCAGTGGCCTTCTGTGGGGGAACTATGGCTACACCTTC. It encodes CASSGLLWGNYGYTF.

This clonotype was counted between two and nine times. The chain joins TRBV5-6 to TRBJ2-3, with D possibly TRBD2 on 6 matching bases. Germline CDR1 reads SGHDT; CDR2 reads YYEEEE. Trimming removed 0 bases from V and 4 bases from J, with 15 bases in between. This CDR3 has 16 amino acids. The DNA for the CDR3 is TGTGCCAGCAGCTTGGCGGAGGGGAGGACGGCAGATACGCAGTATTTT. Translation: CASSLAEGRTADTQYF.

This rearrangement joins TRBV10-3 to TRBJ2-5; no firm D call. The J call could be wrong; TRBJ2-7 is a better fit for the DNA end. CDR3 length: 15 residues. The germline V gene has CDR1 ENHRY and CDR2 SYGVKD. The CDR3 DNA reads as TGTGCCATCAGTGATCACGGCTCGGAGACCTACGAGCAGTACTTC. Encoded protein: CAISDHGSETYEQYF.

This sequence joins TRBV12-3 or TRBV12-4 and TRBJ1-1; tentatively, D is TRBD1 (6 bases). The CDR3 consists of 14 residues. Trimming took 6 bases from V and 8 from J, leaving 19 bases between them. This chain's CDR3 is CASRTYRESAEAFF. CDR3 nucleotides: TGTGCCAGCAGGACATACAGGGAGTCCGCCGAAGCTTTCTTT.

This rearrangement joins TRBV12-3 or TRBV12-4 to TRBJ2-3; possibly TRBD1 for D (5 bases). V was clipped by 5 bases and J by 11 bases, with 11 bases between them. CDR3 length equals 11 residues. CDR3 in amino acids: CASSLQGRQYF. As DNA, the CDR3 is TGTGCCAGCAGTCTCCAGGGAAGGCAGTATTTT.

This clonotype was counted ten times or more. The V call is TRBV5-1, the J call TRBJ2-1; TRBD2 aligns across 13 bases. This CDR3 region has 15 residues. Germline V gene sequence: CDR1 SGHRS, CDR2 YFSETQ. After removal of 4 bases from V and 10 bases from J, the junction contained 8 bases not matched to a gene. This CDR3 reads CASSLGLAGVREQFF. The CDR3 nucleotides read TGCGCCAGCAGCCTAGGACTAGCGGGAGTCCGGGAGCAGTTCTTC.

The sample holds one count of this clonotype. J is TRBJ2-7 and V is TRBV6-6; TRBD2 matches 9 bases. This CDR3 contains 13 residues. V shed 6 bases, J shed 6 bases, and the junction held 6 bases outside the gene matches. Per germline, CDR1 MNHNY and CDR2 SVGAGI (reference sequence). As DNA, the CDR3 is TGTGCCAGCAGAGGGACTAGCTCTCTCGAGCAGTACTTC. This translates into CASRGTSSLEQYF.

The chain carries TRBV10-3 and TRBJ2-1; 7 bases line up with TRBD1. The V gene end was trimmed by 3 bases and the J gene end by 7 bases; junction bases not matched to a gene: 6. The CDR3 covers 14 residues. Germline CDR1 and CDR2: ENHRY and SYGVKD. Here the CDR3 DNA reads TGTGCCATCAGTGACAGGGCAGGGGGAAATGAGCAGTTCTTC. This encodes CAISDRAGGNEQFF.

The chain links TRBV6-6 to TRBJ1-5; perhaps TRBD1 as D (5 bases). Germline V lookup: CDR1 MNHNY, CDR2 SVGAGI (reference sequence). The V gene lost 4 bases and the J gene lost 5 bases, with 15 bases spanning the gap. There are 15 residues in the CDR3. CDR3 loop: CASSWLQVGDQPQHF. The CDR3 nucleotides are TGTGCCAGCAGTTGGTTACAGGTGGGGGATCAGCCCCAGCATTTT.

This clonotype came up a few times. The CDR3 nucleotides are TGCGCCAGCAGCCACGAGTGGGGAAACACTGAAGCTTTCTTT. Protein sequence: CASSHEWGNTEAFF. The chain joins TRBV4-1 to TRBJ1-1; D gene uncertain. The CDR3 has 14 residues. Trimming removed 3 bases at V and 2 bases at J, with 10 bases between. From germline, CDR1 is MGHRA and CDR2 YSYEKL.

The J gene is TRBJ1-2, the V gene TRBV5-6, with D possibly being TRBD1 (6 bases). V lost 4 bases and J lost 0, with 16 bases in between. CDR1 and CDR2 from the germline V gene are SGHDT and YYEEEE. There are 16 residues in the CDR3. CDR3 coding DNA: TGTGCCAGCAGCCAACCCAGGACAGAGACTAACTATGGCTACACCTTC. This codes for CASSQPRTETNYGYTF. Full variable domain (outside the CDR3, taken from reference TRBV5-6 and TRBJ1-2): DAGVTQSPTHLIKTRGQQVTLRCSPKSGHDTVSWYQQALGQGPQFIFQYYEEEERQRGNFPDRFSGHQFPNYSSELNVNALLLGDSALYLCASSQPRTETNYGYTFGSGTRLTVV.

CDR3 bases: TGTGCCAGTGGTAGAAGGGCCGACTACTACGAGCAGTACTTC. Amino acids: CASGRRADYYEQYF. The rearrangement joins TRBV6-5 to TRBJ2-5; the D gene is possibly TRBD2 (5 bases). The assigned J gene may be wrong: the sequence end matches TRBJ2-7 better. The CDR3 extends over 14 amino acids. Per germline, CDR1 MNHEY and CDR2 SVGAGI.

The rearrangement joins TRBV29-1 to TRBJ2-3; 13 positions agree with TRBD2. The CDR3 has 15 amino acids. In germline, CDR1 is SQVTM, CDR2 ANQGSEA. The junction had 3 bases not matched to a gene; V was cut back by 4 bases and J by 2 bases. In DNA form, the CDR3 reads TGCAGCGTTGGGACTAGCGGGGGACCCACAGATACGCAGTATTTT. Its protein is CSVGTSGGPTDTQYF.

Only a few counts were recorded for this clonotype. The chain links TRBV7-2 to TRBJ2-3, with D perhaps matching TRBD2 (5 bases). Germline CDR1 is SGHTA and CDR2 is FQGNSA. There are 18 residues in the CDR3. Trimming took 3 bases from V and 2 from J, leaving 21 bases between them. This CDR3 reads CASSFQPEAAPNTDTQYF. The CDR3 DNA is TGTGCCAGCAGCTTTCAGCCGGAAGCGGCACCGAACACAGATACGCAGTATTTT.

This chain links TRBV5-1 with TRBJ2-3; no firm D call. There are 14 residues in the CDR3. The V end lost 3 bases, the J end lost 6 bases, and 14 bases lay between the germline ends. CDR1 is SGHRS and CDR2 is YFSETQ in the germline V gene. In DNA form, the CDR3 reads TGCGCCAGCAGCTCCCCTATACACGGGGATACGCAGTATTTT. This gives the protein CASSSPIHGDTQYF. The full variable domain, in which reference TRBV5-1 and TRBJ2-3 provide the parts outside the CDR3, is KAGVTQTPRYLIKTRGQQVTLSCSPISGHRSVSWYQQTPGQGLQFLFEYFSETQRNKGNFPGRFSGRQFSNSRSEMNVSTLELGDSALYLCASSSPIHGDTQYFGPGTRLTVL.

The chain carries TRBV5-6 and TRBJ2-5; D gene ambiguous. V lost 1 base to trimming and J lost 4 bases, with 8 bases between them. Germline loops: CDR1 SGHDT, CDR2 YYEEEE. The CDR3 is made up of 13 amino acids. The CDR3 spells CASSLITTETQYF. The CDR3 DNA is TGTGCCAGCAGCTTGATAACTACAGAGACCCAGTACTTC.

This chain links TRBV7-2 with TRBJ1-5, with D uncertain. CDR1 and CDR2 from the germline V gene are SGHTA and FQGNSA. This CDR3 region has 15 residues. With 5 bases removed from V and 1 base from J, the gap between germline ends came to 12 bases. CDR3: CASSPTAISNQPQHF. The CDR3 nucleotides read TGTGCCAGCAGCCCGACGGCTATCAGCAATCAGCCCCAGCATTTT.

As to this clonotype: Relative to the germline gene, one junction end is altered; a read error may explain this. V and J are TRBV12-5 and TRBJ2-7; D might be TRBD1 or TRBD2, each matching 5 bases. The CDR3 has 14 amino acids. CDR1 is LGHNT, CDR2 FRNRAP, per germline. The CDR3 sequence is CASGLGRSSYEQYF. In nucleotides, the CDR3 is TGTGCCAGTGGTTTGGGACGGAGCTCCTACGAGCAGTACTTC.

The gene calls are TRBV20-1 and TRBJ2-3; TRBD2 matches at 8 bases. The V and J ends lost 3 bases and 8 bases, in that order; junction bases with no gene match: 13. CDR3 length: 15 amino acids. Germline V gene sequence: CDR1 DFQATT, CDR2 SNEGSKA (reference sequence). CDR3 amino acids: CSASQAGATHGTQYF. The CDR3 bases are TGCAGTGCTAGTCAAGCGGGGGCTACGCACGGTACGCAGTATTTT.

The genes are TRBV7-2 and TRBJ2-5; 8 bases line up with TRBD2. CDR3 length equals 16 residues. Trimming took 3 bases from V and 5 from J; bases not matched to a gene: 11. Germline V gene lookup returns CDR1 SGHTA and CDR2 FQGNSA. DNA of the CDR3: TGTGCCAGCAGCTTCTCGGGACTAGGGCAGGTGGAGACCCAGTACTTC. It is translated as CASSFSGLGQVETQYF.

CDR3 sequence (DNA): TGCGCCAGCAGCCAGGATATACTAGCGGGAGTCTTGGGTGAGCAGTACTTC. Translating gives CASSQDILAGVLGEQYF. The V call is TRBV4-1, the J call TRBJ2-7, with TRBD2 matching 11 bases. CDR3 length: 17 amino acids. The V gene's germline CDR1 is MGHRA and CDR2 YSYEKL. J lost 7 bases, V lost 3 bases, and 14 bases had no gene match.

The gene calls are TRBV20-1 and TRBJ1-4; D remains ambiguous. The CDR3 is 14 amino acids. Germline CDR1 is DFQATT and CDR2 is SNEGSKA (reference sequence). Trimming took 2 bases from V and 6 from J, leaving 13 bases between them. The DNA for the CDR3 is TGCAGTGCTAGAAGTGTCAGAGAAGATGAAAAACTGTTTTTT. Translated: CSARSVREDEKLFF.

The gene calls are TRBV20-1 and TRBJ1-4, with a tentative D call TRBD1 (5 bases). The CDR3 is 13 residues long. V was clipped by 1 base and J by 10 bases, with 13 bases between them. Looked up from germline, CDR1 is DFQATT and CDR2 is SNEGSKA (reference sequence). The CDR3 sequence: CSARAAGLGKLFF. CDR3 sequence (DNA): TGCAGTGCTAGAGCAGCAGGGCTCGGAAAACTGTTTTTT.

This clonotype was seen at least ten times. The chain uses TRBV27 and TRBJ2-7; 11 bases agree with TRBD2. The V and J ends lost 4 bases and 8 bases, in that order; junction bases with no gene match: 7. Germline V lookup: CDR1 MNHEY, CDR2 SMNVEV (reference sequence). The CDR3 length is 14 residues. The CDR3 region is CASSSRTSGLQQYF. DNA of the CDR3: TGTGCCAGCAGTTCTCGGACTAGCGGGTTGCAGCAGTACTTC.

This clonotype was seen at least ten times. The rearrangement links TRBV29-1 to TRBJ1-2; D ambiguous. Trimming stripped 6 bases from V and 0 bases from J, with 8 bases between. Germline-derived CDR1 and CDR2 are SQVTM and ANQGSEA. The CDR3 loop spans 12 amino acids. CDR3 coding DNA: TGCAGCGTGCTCGGGACTAACTATGGCTACACCTTC. It translates to CSVLGTNYGYTF.

The V and J genes are TRBV6-6 and TRBJ1-3; 7 positions match TRBD1. V trimming: 5 bases; J trimming: 2 bases; junction bases outside the gene matches: 3. From germline, CDR1 is MNHNY and CDR2 SVGAGI (reference sequence). This CDR3 is built from 14 residues. Here the CDR3 DNA reads TGTGCCAGCAGTGCGACAGGGACTGGAAACACCATATATTTT. This gives the protein CASSATGTGNTIYF.

The J gene is TRBJ1-1, the V gene TRBV2; a possible D gene is TRBD1 (5 bases). V lost 4 bases, J lost 4 bases, and 13 bases lay in between. The CDR3 consists of 14 residues. Per the germline V gene, CDR1 is SNHLY and CDR2 is FYNNEI. The CDR3 region is CASSVGGSITEAFF. CDR3 DNA: TGTGCCAGCAGTGTTGGGGGGTCGATCACTGAAGCTTTCTTT.

This clonotype was seen only a few times. The chain is built from TRBV7-3 and TRBJ1-2; D is unresolved. There are 16 residues in the CDR3. V was pared by 3 bases and J by 4 bases, with 18 bases between. CDR1 and CDR2 from the germline V gene are SGHTA and FQGTGA. The CDR3, as DNA: TGTGCCAGCAGCTTCTCAAGGGCGGGATATGGCTATGGCTACACCTTC. This codes for CASSFSRAGYGYGYTF.

This clonotype was observed a handful of times. The rearrangement links TRBV27 to TRBJ2-7; 7 nucleotides agree with TRBD2. Germline V gives CDR1 MNHEY, CDR2 SMNVEV (reference sequence). Trimming took 7 bases from V and 0 from J; bases not matched to a gene: 9. The CDR3 is made up of 15 amino acids. CDR3 region: CASKAVGRSSYEQYF. CDR3 coding DNA: TGTGCCAGCAAAGCGGTCGGGAGGAGCTCCTACGAGCAGTACTTC.